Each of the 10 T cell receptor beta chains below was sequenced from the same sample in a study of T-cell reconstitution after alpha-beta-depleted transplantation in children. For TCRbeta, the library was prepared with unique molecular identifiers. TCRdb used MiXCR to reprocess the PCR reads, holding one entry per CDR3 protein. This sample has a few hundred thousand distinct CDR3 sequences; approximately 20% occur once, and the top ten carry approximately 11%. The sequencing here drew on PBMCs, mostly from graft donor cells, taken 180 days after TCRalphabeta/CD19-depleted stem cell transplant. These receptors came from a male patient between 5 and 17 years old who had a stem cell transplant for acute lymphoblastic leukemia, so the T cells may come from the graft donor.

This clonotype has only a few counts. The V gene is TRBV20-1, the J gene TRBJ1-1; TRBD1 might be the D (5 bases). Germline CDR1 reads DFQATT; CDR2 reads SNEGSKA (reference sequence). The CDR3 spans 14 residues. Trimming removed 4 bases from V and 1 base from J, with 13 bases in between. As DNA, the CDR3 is TGCAGTGCTATAGTTCCGGGGACGAACACTGAAGCTTTCTTT. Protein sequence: CSAIVPGTNTEAFF.

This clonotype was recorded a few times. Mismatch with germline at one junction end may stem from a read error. For the CDR3, the DNA is TGTGCCAGCAGCTTAGGACTTTCCTCCGAGCAGTACTTC. It encodes CASSLGLSSEQYF. J is TRBJ2-7 and V is TRBV7-9; D gene unclear. CDR1 and CDR2 (germline): SEHNR, FQNEAQ (reference sequence). The CDR3 totals 13 residues.

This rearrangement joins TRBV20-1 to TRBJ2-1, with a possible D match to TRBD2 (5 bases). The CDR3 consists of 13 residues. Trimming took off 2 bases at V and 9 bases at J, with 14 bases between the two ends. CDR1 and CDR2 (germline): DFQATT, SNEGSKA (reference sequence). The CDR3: CSARQAGSGEQFF. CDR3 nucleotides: TGCAGTGCTAGACAGGCGGGCTCTGGTGAGCAGTTCTTC.

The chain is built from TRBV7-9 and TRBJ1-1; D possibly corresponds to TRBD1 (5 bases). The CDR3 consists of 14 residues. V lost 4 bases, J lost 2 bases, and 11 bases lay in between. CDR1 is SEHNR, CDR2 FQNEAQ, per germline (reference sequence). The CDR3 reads CASSSKGTNTEAFF. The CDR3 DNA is TGTGCCAGCAGCTCAAAGGGGACCAACACTGAAGCTTTCTTT.

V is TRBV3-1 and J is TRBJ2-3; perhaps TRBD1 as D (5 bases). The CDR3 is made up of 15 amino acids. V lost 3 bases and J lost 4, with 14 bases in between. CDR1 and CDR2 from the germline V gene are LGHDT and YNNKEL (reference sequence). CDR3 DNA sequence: TGTGCCAGCAGCCATTCTGGGGCTGGGCCAGATACGCAGTATTTT. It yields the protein CASSHSGAGPDTQYF.

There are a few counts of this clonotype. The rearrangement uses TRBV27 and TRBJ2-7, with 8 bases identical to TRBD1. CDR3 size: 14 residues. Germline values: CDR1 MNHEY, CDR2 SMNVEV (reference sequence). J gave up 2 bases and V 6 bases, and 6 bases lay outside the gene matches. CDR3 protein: CASRKTGDTYEQYF. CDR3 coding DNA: TGTGCCAGCAGAAAGACAGGGGACACCTACGAGCAGTACTTC.

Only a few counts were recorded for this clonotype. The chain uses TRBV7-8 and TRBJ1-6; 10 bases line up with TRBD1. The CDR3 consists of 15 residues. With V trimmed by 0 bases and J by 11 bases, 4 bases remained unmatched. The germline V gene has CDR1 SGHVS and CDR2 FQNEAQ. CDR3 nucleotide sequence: TGTGCCAGCAGCTTAGCGACAGGGGGCAATCCACCCCTCCACTTT. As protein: CASSLATGGNPPLHF.

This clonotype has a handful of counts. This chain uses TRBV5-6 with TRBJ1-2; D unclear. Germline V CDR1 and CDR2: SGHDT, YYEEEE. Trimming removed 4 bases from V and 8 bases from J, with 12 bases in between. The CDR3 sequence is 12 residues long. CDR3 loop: CASSPAGRGYTF. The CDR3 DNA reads TGTGCCAGCAGCCCGGCCGGGAGGGGCTACACCTTC.

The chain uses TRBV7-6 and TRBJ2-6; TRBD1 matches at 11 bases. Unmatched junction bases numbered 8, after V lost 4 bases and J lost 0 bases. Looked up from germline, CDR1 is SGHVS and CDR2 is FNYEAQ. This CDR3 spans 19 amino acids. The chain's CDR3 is CASSSTGTGGPSGANVLTF. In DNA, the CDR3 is TGTGCCAGCAGCTCGACCGGGACAGGGGGGCCCTCTGGGGCCAACGTCCTGACTTTC.

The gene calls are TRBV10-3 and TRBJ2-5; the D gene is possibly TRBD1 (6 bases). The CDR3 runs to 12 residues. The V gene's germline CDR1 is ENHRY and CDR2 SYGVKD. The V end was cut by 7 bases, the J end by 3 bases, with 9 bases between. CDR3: CAIKGQKETQYF. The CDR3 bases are TGTGCCATCAAAGGACAGAAAGAGACCCAGTACTTC.